The present T cell receptor (beta chain) was sequenced within a study of T cell clusters in autoimmune cytopenias. Overall study: TRB sequencing had a median around 52,000 reads and approximately 2,500 distinct clonotypes per sample.

This clonotype is deemed medium-sized (0.01 to 0.1%) by its frequency. Germline V lookup: CDR1 SGHAT, CDR2 FQDESV (reference sequence). CDR3 length equals 15 residues. Multiplex touch-down PCR amplified TRB using TRB-A and TRB-B pools in one tube. Reprocessing the multiplex PCR reads, TCRdb reports a single entry for every CDR3 protein and omits DNA. The table lists a few thousand distinct CDR3 sequences, with 15% in the top ten. About 39,000 genome equivalents of blood DNA were amplified for TRB. These data are also associated with another study on T cell repertoires in aging, cancer and after chemotherapy.

Material: peripheral blood. The TCR was taken from a human donor in good health. This chain uses TRBV11-1 with TRBJ2-1; TCRdb designates TRBD2, a call that cannot be tested without DNA. CDR3 region: CASTDLAGGPGEQFF.